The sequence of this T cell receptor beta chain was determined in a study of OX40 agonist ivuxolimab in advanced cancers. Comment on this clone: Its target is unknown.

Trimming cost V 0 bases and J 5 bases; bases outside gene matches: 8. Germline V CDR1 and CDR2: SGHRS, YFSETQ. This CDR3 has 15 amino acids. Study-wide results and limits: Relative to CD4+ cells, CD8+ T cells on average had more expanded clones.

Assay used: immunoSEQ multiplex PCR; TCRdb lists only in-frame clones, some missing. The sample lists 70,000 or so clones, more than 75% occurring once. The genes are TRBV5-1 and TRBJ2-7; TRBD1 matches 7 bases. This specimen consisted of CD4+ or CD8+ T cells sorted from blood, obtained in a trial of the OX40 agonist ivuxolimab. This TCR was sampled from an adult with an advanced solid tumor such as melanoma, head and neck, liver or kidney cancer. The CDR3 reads CASSLGLRTGDEQYF. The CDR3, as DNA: TGCGCCAGCAGCTTGGGACTCCGAACAGGGGACGAGCAGTACTTC.